These 28 T cell receptor beta chains were all obtained from the same sample, sequenced in a study of blood T cell repertoires in COVID-19. Assay: immunoSEQ multiplex PCR; the TCRdb copy retains only in-frame clones and omits some. The table lists under 150,000 clones, roughly 87% of them singletons. Source material: peripheral blood. The origin of the receptors is a man at least 80 years old with acute or convalescent COVID-19.

This rearrangement joins TRBV6-5 to TRBJ1-2; 7 bases agree with TRBD1. After removal of 5 bases from V and 4 bases from J, the junction contained 7 bases not matched to a gene. The CDR3 runs to 14 residues. The germline V gene encodes CDR1 MNHEY and CDR2 SVGAGI. CDR3 protein: CASSPTGAGYGYTF. CDR3 in DNA: TGTGCCAGCAGTCCAACAGGGGCCGGCTATGGCTACACCTTC.

The rearrangement links TRBV4-1 to TRBJ1-1; no clear D gene. V was trimmed by 1 base and J by 6 bases, leaving 12 bases between them. The CDR3 consists of 14 residues. Germline-derived CDR1 and CDR2 are MGHRA and YSYEKL. The CDR3 loop reads CASSQGTGRAEAFF. Here the CDR3 DNA reads TGCGCCAGCAGCCAAGGCACCGGGAGGGCTGAAGCTTTCTTT.

CDR3: CASSTGLAGGNTDTQYF. In DNA form, the CDR3 reads TGTGCCAGTAGTACCGGACTAGCGGGAGGGAACACAGATACGCAGTATTTT. The chain recombines TRBV19 with TRBJ2-3; 15 bases agree with TRBD2. The germline V gene encodes CDR1 LNHDA and CDR2 SQIVND (reference sequence). The J segment lost 2 bases and the V segment lost 4 bases, leaving 4 bases of the junction unmatched. This CDR3 has 17 amino acids.

The V gene is TRBV2, the J gene TRBJ2-3; maybe TRBD2 (5 bases). The CDR3 is 16 amino acids. Trimming shortened V by 6 bases and J by 1 base, and 17 bases separated the two germline ends. Germline loops: CDR1 SNHLY, CDR2 FYNNEI. The CDR3 is CASRPPAAVRTDTQYF. In DNA form, the CDR3 reads TGTGCCAGCAGGCCCCCGGCAGCGGTGCGCACAGATACGCAGTATTTT.

The gene calls are TRBV10-1 and TRBJ2-1; TRBD1 matches 9 bases. J lost 6 bases, V lost 6 bases, and 6 bases had no gene match. The germline V gene encodes CDR1 WNHNN and CDR2 SYGVQD (reference sequence). There are 14 residues in the CDR3. The chain's CDR3 is CASRMDRGRNEQFF. The CDR3 DNA reads as TGCGCCAGCAGAATGGACAGGGGACGCAATGAGCAGTTCTTC.

CDR3 sequence reads: CASSPAGAYNEQFF. The DNA for the CDR3 is TGTGCCAGCAGTCCAGCGGGAGCGTACAATGAGCAGTTCTTC. The chain links TRBV6-2 or TRBV6-3 to TRBJ2-1, with 8 bases lining up with TRBD2. Trimming at V came to 5 bases and at J to 4 bases, leaving 4 bases not matched to a gene. The CDR3 length is 14 residues. Looked up from germline, CDR1 is MNHEY and CDR2 is SVGEGT.

The chain joins TRBV14 to TRBJ2-5; 7 bases map to TRBD1. After removal of 2 bases from V and 4 bases from J, the junction contained 7 bases not matched to a gene. Looked up from germline, CDR1 is SGHDN and CDR2 is FVKESK. The CDR3 spans 15 residues. This CDR3 is CASSQPSGQRETQYF. The CDR3, as DNA: TGTGCCAGCAGCCAACCTTCGGGACAGCGAGAGACCCAGTACTTC. Complete variable domain (other parts from reference TRBV14 and TRBJ2-5): EAGVTQFPSHSVIEKGQTVTLRCDPISGHDNLYWYRRVMGKEIKFLLHFVKESKQDESGMPNNRFLAERTGGTYSTLKVQPAELEDSGVYFCASSQPSGQRETQYFGPGTRLLVL.

The chain combines TRBV14 with TRBJ1-1; 9 bases line up with TRBD1. Germline V CDR1 and CDR2: SGHDN, FVKESK. This CDR3 comprises 14 residues. V gave up 4 bases and J gave up 6 bases; unmatched junction bases: 6. The CDR3 nucleotides read TGTGCCAGCAGCCCATCTAGGACAGGGGCTGAAGCTTTCTTT. Its protein is CASSPSRTGAEAFF.

This clone has only one observation. The chain employs TRBV6-5 and TRBJ2-7; 8 bases align to TRBD1. The trim removed 7 bases at V and 4 bases at J, leaving 9 bases unmatched. This CDR3 is built from 14 residues. Germline CDR1 and CDR2: MNHEY and SVGAGI. CDR3 sequence (DNA): TGTGCCAGCACCTCCGGACAGGGATGGTACGAGCAGTACTTC. It specifies CASTSGQGWYEQYF.

The chain recombines TRBV7-2 with TRBJ1-2; D is possibly TRBD1 (6 bases). This CDR3 is 15 amino acids long. Germline lookup yields CDR1 SGHTA and CDR2 FQGNSA. Trimming took off 2 bases at V and 7 bases at J, with 17 bases between the two ends. The CDR3 here is CASSLLVAGGSGYTF. The CDR3 DNA follows: TGTGCCAGCAGCTTATTGGTGGCGGGGGGCAGTGGCTACACCTTC.

The rearrangement uses TRBV6-6 and TRBJ1-4; TRBD1 agrees at 8 bases. Germline values: CDR1 MNHNY, CDR2 SVGAGI (reference sequence). V trimming: 8 bases; J trimming: 6 bases; junction bases outside the gene matches: 8. The CDR3 runs 14 residues. In nucleotides, the CDR3 is TGTGCCAGCTATTACGGGACAGGAGATGAAAAACTGTTTTTT. Translation: CASYYGTGDEKLFF.

Details on this clone: The conserved phenylalanine or tryptophan normally closing the CDR3 is absent here, so this likely arose from a read error. The limits of the CDR3 on the DNA are not certain, so only TCRdb's listed CDR3 is given. V is TRBV10-1 and J is TRBJ1-1; the tabulated D call, TRBD1, remains unverified against the DNA. The CDR3 is made up of 11 amino acids, end residues included. Germline CDR1 reads WNHNN; CDR2 reads SYGVQD (reference sequence). The CDR3 loop reads CASSESGTGEV.

The V call is TRBV19, the J call TRBJ2-4; 11 bases are shared with TRBD2. The CDR3 has 16 amino acids. V trimming: 5 bases; J trimming: 0 bases; junction bases outside the gene matches: 3. Germline CDR1 reads LNHDA; CDR2 reads SQIVND (reference sequence). The CDR3: CASSPGLAGAKNIQYF. CDR3 nucleotides: TGTGCCAGTAGTCCCGGACTAGCGGGAGCCAAAAACATTCAGTACTTC.

The rearrangement joins TRBV19 to TRBJ2-7, with D unresolved. Trimming removed 5 bases from V and 1 base from J, with 18 bases in between. Germline V gene sequence: CDR1 LNHDA, CDR2 SQIVND (reference sequence). The CDR3 is 16 residues long. The CDR3 is CASSWRHTSASYEQYF. The CDR3, as DNA: TGTGCCAGTAGTTGGCGACACACCTCGGCGTCCTACGAGCAGTACTTC.

The rearrangement uses TRBV7-8 and TRBJ1-6; D gene uncertain. V was cut by 1 base and J by 7 bases, with 11 bases left in between. This CDR3 region has 15 residues. Germline values: CDR1 SGHVS, CDR2 FQNEAQ. The chain's CDR3 is CASSLGSTTNSPLHF. CDR3 sequence (DNA): TGTGCCAGCAGCTTAGGCAGTACTACCAATTCACCCCTCCACTTT.

This clone was detected only a few times. The V call is TRBV7-8, the J call TRBJ1-4; D ambiguous. Germline lookup yields CDR1 SGHVS and CDR2 FQNEAQ. Trimming pared 5 bases from V and 6 bases from J, leaving 19 bases between. The CDR3 extends over 16 amino acids. The CDR3 spells CASSRDTETWDEKLFF. The CDR3 DNA reads TGTGCCAGCAGCCGAGATACAGAAACCTGGGATGAAAAACTGTTTTTT.

CDR3 sequence (DNA): TGTGCCAGCAGCTTGAGGAGTGAAGCTTTCTTT. This sequence encodes CASSLRSEAFF. The V gene is TRBV5-8, the J gene TRBJ1-1; D is uncertain. With 1 base removed from V and 7 bases from J, the gap between germline ends came to 5 bases. CDR3 length: 11 amino acids. CDR1 SGHTS and CDR2 YDEGEE come from the germline V gene.

The chain joins TRBV7-2 to TRBJ1-6; the match to TRBD1 covers 9 bases. The ends lost 1 base at V and 8 bases at J; junction bases unmatched: 6. CDR1 and CDR2 (germline): SGHTA, FQGNSA. The CDR3 totals 16 residues. This CDR3 is CASSLVSGQGHSPLHF. CDR3 bases: TGTGCCAGCAGCTTAGTTTCTGGACAGGGGCATTCACCCCTCCACTTT.

The chain carries TRBV6-5 and TRBJ2-7, with 8 bases identical to TRBD1. The CDR3 runs to 14 residues. CDR1 MNHEY and CDR2 SVGAGI come from the germline V gene. With 5 bases clipped from V and 4 bases from J, the junction kept 7 bases outside the gene matches. The CDR3 is CASSTRDRSYEQYF. CDR3 sequence (DNA): TGTGCCAGCAGTACCCGGGACAGGAGTTACGAGCAGTACTTC.

The V call is TRBV7-9, the J call TRBJ2-5, with TRBD2 identical over 7 bases. Per germline, CDR1 SEHNR and CDR2 FQNEAQ (reference sequence). J gave up 5 bases and V 2 bases, and 5 bases lay outside the gene matches. The CDR3 length is 14 residues. The CDR3 sequence is CASSLKGGSETQYF. The CDR3 nucleotides read TGTGCCAGCAGCTTAAAGGGCGGGAGTGAGACCCAGTACTTC.

The chain combines TRBV30 with TRBJ2-7; 10 bases fit TRBD2. V lost 0 bases, J lost 5 bases, and 4 bases stayed unmatched. The CDR3 is made up of 14 amino acids. Germline V gene data show CDR1 as GTSNPN and CDR2 as SVGIG (reference sequence). The CDR3 sequence is CAWSVSSGSNEQYF. The CDR3 DNA is TGTGCCTGGAGTGTGTCTAGCGGGAGTAACGAGCAGTACTTC.

V gene TRBV6-5 combines with J gene TRBJ2-7, with TRBD2 matching over 8 bases. Germline trimming cut 5 bases from V and 2 bases from J; bases unmatched to any gene: 8. Germline V gene data show CDR1 as MNHEY and CDR2 as SVGAGI. The CDR3 spans 15 residues. The CDR3 nucleotides are TGTGCCAGCAGTAGGATGACTAGCGCAACCTACGAGCAGTACTTC. This gives the protein CASSRMTSATYEQYF.

J is TRBJ1-2 and V is TRBV28; tentative D call: TRBD1 (5 bases). V lost 7 bases and J lost 0, with 9 bases in between. Looked up from germline, CDR1 is MDHEN and CDR2 is SYDVKM. There are 13 residues in the CDR3. This CDR3 is CASTPGANYGYTF. Here the CDR3 DNA reads TGTGCCAGCACCCCGGGGGCTAACTATGGCTACACCTTC.

V and J are TRBV7-9 and TRBJ1-4, with D tentatively TRBD1 (6 bases). V lost 5 bases to trimming and J lost 7 bases, with 17 bases between them. In germline, CDR1 is SEHNR, CDR2 FQNEAQ (reference sequence). This CDR3 spans 15 amino acids. The CDR3 spells CASSLLTGTGEKLFF. The CDR3 nucleotides are TGTGCCAGCAGCCTACTAACAGGGACGGGTGAAAAACTGTTTTTT.

The chain combines TRBV24-1 with TRBJ2-1, with 9 bases fitting TRBD1. From germline, CDR1 is KGHDR and CDR2 SFDVKD. This CDR3 has 15 residues. Trimming at V came to 7 bases and at J to 9 bases, leaving 12 bases not matched to a gene. The CDR3: CATRPGTGSTAEQFF. As DNA, the CDR3 is TGTGCCACCAGGCCCGGGACAGGGTCAACAGCTGAGCAGTTCTTC.

The genes are TRBV18 and TRBJ1-1, with D maybe TRBD1 (5 bases). Looked up from germline, CDR1 is KGHSH and CDR2 is LQKENI. Trimming took off 9 bases at V and 4 bases at J, with 21 bases between the two ends. CDR3 length: 15 amino acids. In nucleotides, the CDR3 is TGTGCCAGTTCTGAGTTGGGGCCTTTGAGCACTGAAGCTTTCTTT. Its protein product is CASSELGPLSTEAFF.

A single count supports this clone. This sequence joins TRBV7-3 and TRBJ2-7; 11 bases are a match to TRBD2. The germline gives CDR1 SGHTA, CDR2 FQGTGA. CDR3 length: 15 residues. V was pared by 6 bases and J by 0 bases, with 4 bases of the junction left unmatched. The CDR3 DNA sequence: TGTGCCAGCAGGTTAGCGGGAGGGCCCTCCTACGAGCAGTACTTC. Translation gives CASRLAGGPSYEQYF.

The chain combines TRBV10-2 with TRBJ2-3; D remains unclear. V was trimmed by 5 bases and J by 0 bases, leaving 6 bases between them. Germline-derived CDR1 and CDR2 are WSHSY and SAAADI. CDR3 length equals 13 residues. The CDR3 nucleotides are TGCGCCAGCAGTCTGCGTAGCACAGATACGCAGTATTTT. Its protein is CASSLRSTDTQYF.